This T cell receptor (beta chain) was profiled in a study of blood T cell repertoires in COVID-19. Original processing notes: The authors estimated nucleated cell counts from reference gene primer amplification. Some clones are missing from TCRdb's copy, which holds only in-frame ones; the method was immunoSEQ multiplex PCR. Clone size and the V and J calls come from that table; the DNA yielded D and trimming. The sample has 240,000 or so clones; around 81% are singletons. Germline CDR1 is MNHNY and CDR2 is SVGAGI (reference sequence). The CDR3 extends over 18 amino acids. With V trimmed by 5 bases and J by 1 base, 5 bases remained unmatched.

This TCR came from a woman aged 80 or over with COVID-19, enrolled during active disease. Input material: peripheral blood. The chain couples TRBV6-6 to TRBJ2-4; 16 positions match TRBD2. The CDR3 protein is CASSPGTSGGVAKNIQYF. The CDR3 DNA reads as TGTGCCAGCAGTCCGGGGACTAGCGGGGGGGTGGCCAAAAACATTCAGTACTTC.